This is a list of T cell receptor beta chains from one sample in a study of T cells in Graves' hyperthyroidism and ophthalmopathy. In TCRdb, the multiplex PCR reads were re-called with MiXCR into one record per CDR3 protein. The data show some 98,000 distinct CDR3 sequences, with around 37% seen just once and 9.5% to 13% held by the top ten. The specimen was peripheral blood or thyroid tissue (not recorded which). The receptors originated from a woman between 25 and 40 years old with Graves' hyperthyroidism. Each CDR3 is given with its conserved first and last residue. D genes are given only for firm matches. Clone size is given for some rows only: seen once, a few or many times, or a class if the clone is expanded.

CDR3aa: CASSLEGRAYGYTIYF; CDR3nt: TGTGCCAGCAGCTTAGAGGGCAGGGCCTATGGCTACACCATATATTTT; v_gene: TRBV7-8; abundance: -; d_gene: -; j_gene: TRBJ1-3
CDR3aa: CASSESSGSGTDTQYF; CDR3nt: TGTGCCAGCAGTGAGAGTAGCGGGAGCGGCACAGATACGCAGTATTTT; v_gene: TRBV6-4; abundance: -; d_gene: TRBD2; j_gene: TRBJ2-3
CDR3aa: CASSSSGRAAGTQYF; CDR3nt: TGTGCCAGCAGTTCGAGCGGGAGGGCCGCAGGTACGCAGTATTTT; v_gene: TRBV2; abundance: -; d_gene: TRBD2; j_gene: TRBJ2-3
CDR3aa: CASGTSGEDEQFF; CDR3nt: TGTGCCAGCGGGACTAGCGGGGAAGATGAGCAGTTCTTC; v_gene: TRBV9; abundance: -; d_gene: TRBD2; j_gene: TRBJ2-1
CDR3aa: CASTDDIKNTEAFF; CDR3nt: TGCGCCAGCACTGACGATATCAAAAACACTGAAGCTTTCTTT; v_gene: TRBV5-1; abundance: many; d_gene: -; j_gene: TRBJ1-1
CDR3aa: CAISEEGGYYGYTF; CDR3nt: TGTGCCATCAGTGAGGAGGGAGGCTACTATGGCTACACCTTC; v_gene: TRBV10-3; abundance: many; d_gene: -; j_gene: TRBJ1-2
CDR3aa: CATSTLWPFGTGELFF; CDR3nt: TGTGCCACCAGCACACTCTGGCCCTTCGGAACCGGGGAGCTGTTTTTT; v_gene: TRBV15; abundance: -; d_gene: -; j_gene: TRBJ2-2
CDR3aa: CASSYAGGGTEAFF; CDR3nt: TGTGCCAGCAGCTACGCAGGGGGGGGCACTGAAGCTTTCTTT; v_gene: TRBV5-4; abundance: many; d_gene: TRBD1; j_gene: TRBJ1-1
CDR3aa: CASPGSGELFF; CDR3nt: TGTGCCAGCCCGGGATCCGGGGAGCTGTTTTTT; v_gene: TRBV7-9; abundance: many; d_gene: -; j_gene: TRBJ2-2
CDR3aa: CASSFWGQPKETQYF; CDR3nt: TGTGCCAGCAGTTTCTGGGGACAGCCTAAAGAGACCCAGTACTTC; v_gene: TRBV28; abundance: many; d_gene: TRBD1; j_gene: TRBJ2-5
CDR3aa: CASSVGTVLLYGYTF; CDR3nt: TGTGCCAGCAGCGTCGGGACAGTGCTACTCTATGGCTACACCTTC; v_gene: TRBV9; abundance: -; d_gene: TRBD1; j_gene: TRBJ1-2
CDR3aa: CASSLVRETSSEQYF; CDR3nt: TGTGCCAGCAGCTTGGTGCGGGAGACTTCTTCCGAGCAGTACTTC; v_gene: TRBV27; abundance: few; d_gene: TRBD2; j_gene: TRBJ2-7
CDR3aa: CASIRPGTGYGYTF; CDR3nt: TGTGCCAGCATTCGCCCCGGGACGGGATATGGCTACACCTTC; v_gene: TRBV28; abundance: many; d_gene: -; j_gene: TRBJ1-2
CDR3aa: CASRPGDRAMGEQYF; CDR3nt: TGTGCCAGCAGGCCTGGGGACAGGGCGATGGGAGAGCAGTACTTC; v_gene: TRBV6-6; abundance: many; d_gene: TRBD1; j_gene: TRBJ2-7
CDR3aa: CATSDAGVNTEAFF; CDR3nt: TGTGCCACCAGTGACGCAGGGGTGAACACTGAAGCTTTCTTT; v_gene: TRBV24-1; abundance: once; d_gene: -; j_gene: TRBJ1-1